The clone carrying this TCR beta chain was picked up one time. The target antigen is unknown. Clones were sequenced by immunoSEQ multiplex PCR, and TCRdb holds only the in-frame ones, with some missing. The sample carries 100,000 or so clones, 85% to 90% recorded once. From germline, CDR1 is MNHEY and CDR2 SVGAGI. CDR3 length: 13 residues. Trimming shortened V by 1 base and J by 0 bases, and 3 bases separated the two germline ends. This record comes from a study of T cell responses to AZD1222 COVID-19 vaccine. Findings of the study overall: Clonal diversity may have been underestimated in mostly white British donors. Two doses of AZD1222 preceded a rise in Spike-specific TCR breadth and depth. The repertoires were collected only after the peak T cell response. AZD1222 recipients seropositive at baseline numbered only six.

The sample was peripheral blood, taken on day 0 of AZD1222 vaccination. The chain is built from TRBV6-5 and TRBJ1-2; D gene uncertain. This receptor was identified in an adult in good health. Written as DNA, the CDR3 is TGTGCCAGCAGTTACTATACTAACTATGGCTACACCTTC. It is translated as CASSYYTNYGYTF.